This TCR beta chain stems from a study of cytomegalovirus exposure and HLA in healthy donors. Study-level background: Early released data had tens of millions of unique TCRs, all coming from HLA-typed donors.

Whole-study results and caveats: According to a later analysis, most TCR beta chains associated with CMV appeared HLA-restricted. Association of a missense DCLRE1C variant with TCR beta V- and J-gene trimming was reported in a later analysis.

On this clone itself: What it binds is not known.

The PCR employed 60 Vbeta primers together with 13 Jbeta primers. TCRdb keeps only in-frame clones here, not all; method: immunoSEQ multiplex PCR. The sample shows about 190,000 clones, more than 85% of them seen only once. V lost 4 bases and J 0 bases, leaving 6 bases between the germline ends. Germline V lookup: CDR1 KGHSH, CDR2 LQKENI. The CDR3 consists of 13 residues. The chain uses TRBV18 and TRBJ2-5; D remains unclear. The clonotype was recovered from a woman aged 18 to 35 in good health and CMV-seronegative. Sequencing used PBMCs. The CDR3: CASSQQNQETQYF. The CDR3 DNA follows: TGTGCCAGCTCACAACAGAACCAAGAGACCCAGTACTTC.